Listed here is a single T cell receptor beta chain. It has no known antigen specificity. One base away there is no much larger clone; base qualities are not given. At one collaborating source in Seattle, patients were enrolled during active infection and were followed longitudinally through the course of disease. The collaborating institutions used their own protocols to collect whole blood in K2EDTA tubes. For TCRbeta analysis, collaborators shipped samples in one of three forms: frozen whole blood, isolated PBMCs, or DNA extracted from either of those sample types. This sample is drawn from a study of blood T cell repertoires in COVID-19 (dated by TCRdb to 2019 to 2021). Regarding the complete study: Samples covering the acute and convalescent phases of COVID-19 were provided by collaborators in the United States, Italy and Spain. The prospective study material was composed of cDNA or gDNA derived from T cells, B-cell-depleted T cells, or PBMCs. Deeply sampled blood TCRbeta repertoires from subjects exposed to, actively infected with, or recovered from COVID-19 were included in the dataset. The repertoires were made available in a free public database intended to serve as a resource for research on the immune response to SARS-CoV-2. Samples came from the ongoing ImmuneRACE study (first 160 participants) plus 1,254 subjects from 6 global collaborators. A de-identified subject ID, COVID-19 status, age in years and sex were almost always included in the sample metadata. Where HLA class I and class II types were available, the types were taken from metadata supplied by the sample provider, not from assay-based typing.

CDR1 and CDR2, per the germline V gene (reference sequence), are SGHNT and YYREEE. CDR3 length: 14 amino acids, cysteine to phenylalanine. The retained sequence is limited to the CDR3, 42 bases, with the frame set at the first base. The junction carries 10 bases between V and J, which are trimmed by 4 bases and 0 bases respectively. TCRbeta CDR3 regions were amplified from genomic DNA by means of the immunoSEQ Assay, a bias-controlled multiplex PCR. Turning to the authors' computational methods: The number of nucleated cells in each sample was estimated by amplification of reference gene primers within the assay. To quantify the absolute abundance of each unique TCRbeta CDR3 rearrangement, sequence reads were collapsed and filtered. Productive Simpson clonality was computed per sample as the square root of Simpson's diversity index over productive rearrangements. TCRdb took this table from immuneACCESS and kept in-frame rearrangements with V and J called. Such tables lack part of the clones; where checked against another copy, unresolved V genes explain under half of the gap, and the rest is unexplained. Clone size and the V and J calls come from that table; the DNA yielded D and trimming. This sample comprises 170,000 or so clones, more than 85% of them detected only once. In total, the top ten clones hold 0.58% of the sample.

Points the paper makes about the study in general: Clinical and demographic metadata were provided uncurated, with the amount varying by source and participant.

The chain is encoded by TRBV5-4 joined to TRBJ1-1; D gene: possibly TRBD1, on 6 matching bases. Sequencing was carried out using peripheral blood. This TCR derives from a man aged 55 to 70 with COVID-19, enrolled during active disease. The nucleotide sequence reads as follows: TGTGCCAGCAGCCGACAGGCTATGAACACTGAAGCTTTCTTT. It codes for CASSRQAMNTEAFF.